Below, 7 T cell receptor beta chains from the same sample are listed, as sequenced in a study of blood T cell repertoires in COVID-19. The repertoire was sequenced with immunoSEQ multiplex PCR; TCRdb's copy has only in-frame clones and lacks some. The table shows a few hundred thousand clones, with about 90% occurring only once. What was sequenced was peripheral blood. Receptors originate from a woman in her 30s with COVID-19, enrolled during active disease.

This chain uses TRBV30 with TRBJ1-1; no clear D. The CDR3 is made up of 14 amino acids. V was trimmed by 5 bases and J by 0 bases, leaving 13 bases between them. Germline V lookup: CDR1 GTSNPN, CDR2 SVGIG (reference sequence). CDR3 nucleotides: TGTGCCTGGGACCCAGGAAGTTTGAACACTGAAGCTTTCTTT. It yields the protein CAWDPGSLNTEAFF. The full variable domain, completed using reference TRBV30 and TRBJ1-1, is SQTIHQWPATLVQPVGSPLSLECTVEGTSNPNLYWYRQAAGRGLQLLFYSVGIGQISSEVPQNLSASRPQDRQFILSSKKLLLSDSGFYLCAWDPGSLNTEAFFGQGTRLTVV.

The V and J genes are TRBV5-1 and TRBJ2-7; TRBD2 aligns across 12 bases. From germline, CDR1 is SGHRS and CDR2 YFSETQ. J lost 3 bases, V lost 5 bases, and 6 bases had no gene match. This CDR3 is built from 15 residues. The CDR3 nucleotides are TGCGCCAGCAGACTAGCGGGAGGCCAACTCTACGAGCAGTACTTC. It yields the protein CASRLAGGQLYEQYF. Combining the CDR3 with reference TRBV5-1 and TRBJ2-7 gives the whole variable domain KAGVTQTPRYLIKTRGQQVTLSCSPISGHRSVSWYQQTPGQGLQFLFEYFSETQRNKGNFPGRFSGRQFSNSRSEMNVSTLELGDSALYLCASRLAGGQLYEQYFGPGTRLTVT.

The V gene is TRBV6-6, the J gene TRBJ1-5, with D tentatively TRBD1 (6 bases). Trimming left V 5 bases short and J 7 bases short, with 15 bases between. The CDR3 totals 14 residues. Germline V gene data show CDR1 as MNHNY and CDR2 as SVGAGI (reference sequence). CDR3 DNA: TGTGCCAGCAGTCCCCGGGGGGGCGGGCAGCCCCAGCATTTT. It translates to CASSPRGGGQPQHF.

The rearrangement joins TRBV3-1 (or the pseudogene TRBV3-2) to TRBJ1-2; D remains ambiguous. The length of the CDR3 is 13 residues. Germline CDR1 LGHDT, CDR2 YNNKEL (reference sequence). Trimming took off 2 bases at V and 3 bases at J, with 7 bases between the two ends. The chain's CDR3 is CASSQSEDYGYTF. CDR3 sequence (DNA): TGTGCCAGCAGCCAATCTGAGGACTATGGCTACACCTTC.

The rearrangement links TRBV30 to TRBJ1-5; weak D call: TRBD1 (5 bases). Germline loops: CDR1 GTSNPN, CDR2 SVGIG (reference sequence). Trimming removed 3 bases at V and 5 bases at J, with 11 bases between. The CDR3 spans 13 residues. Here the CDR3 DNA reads TGTGCCTGGAGAGGGGAATCGGATCAGCCCCAGCATTTT. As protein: CAWRGESDQPQHF.

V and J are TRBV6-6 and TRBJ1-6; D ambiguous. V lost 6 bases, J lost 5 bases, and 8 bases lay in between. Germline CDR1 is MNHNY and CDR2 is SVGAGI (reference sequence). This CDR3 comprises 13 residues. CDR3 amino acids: CASRPGNNSPLHF. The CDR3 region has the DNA TGTGCCAGCAGACCAGGAAATAATTCACCCCTCCACTTT.

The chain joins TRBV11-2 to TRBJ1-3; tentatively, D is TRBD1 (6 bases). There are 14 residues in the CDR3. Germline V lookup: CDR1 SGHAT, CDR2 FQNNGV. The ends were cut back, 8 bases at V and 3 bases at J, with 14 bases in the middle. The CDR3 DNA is TGTGCCAGCGGAAAGGACAGAGTTGGAAACACCATATATTTT. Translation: CASGKDRVGNTIYF.